The source of this T cell receptor (beta chain) is a study of regulatory T cells in long-lasting Graves disease (dated by TCRdb to the early 2020s). With regard to the full study: Newly diagnosed Graves' disease patients had taken antithyroid drugs for less than 3 months. Patients with persistent Graves' disease were compared with patients with newly diagnosed Graves' disease using TCR sequencing and RNA sequencing of peripheral blood. The study took place in China and was registered as a clinical trial. A total of about 33 samples underwent TCR sequencing, from around 13 patients with persistent Graves' disease and around 20 patients with newly diagnosed Graves' disease.

Libraries were constructed by multiplex PCR. This sample was sequenced with an Illumina HiSeq 4000. TCR beta libraries were built with iRepertoire HTBI primers and Arm-PCR amplification of CDR3 regions. Before sequencing, the PCR products underwent gel purification. The paper's data handling went like this. A total of 62 TRBV and some 15 TRBJ segments were identified across samples and were used for gene usage analysis of CDR3 amino acid clonotypes. COPE and FqMerger were used to merge the filtered high-quality paired reads into contigs. BLAST was used to align contigs to IMGT TRBV, TRBD and TRBJ reference genes, with CDR3 defined following IMGT. Any clonotype with a frequency above 0.1% was classified as a highly expanded clone. Shannon entropy served as the measure of repertoire diversity, while the Gini coefficient captured V-J evenness. Public clonotypes were defined as clonotypes shared by more than one individual. TCRdb reran the public reads through fastp at Q25 and MiXCR, keeping productive beta chains. CDR3 protein sequences are deduplicated, and each keeps its most common genes and DNA. The V and J calls reflect TCRdb's pipeline rather than the authors' work. The table for this sample lists 360,000 or so distinct CDR3 sequences; under 20% of them were counted only once. 20% of the sample belongs to the ten largest clones.

This clonotype has at least ten counts. No antigen is known for it. No qualities accompany the bases; no much larger clone lies one base away. V is reduced by 5 bases and J by 4 bases, leaving a spacing of 17 bases between them. Inclusive of the bounding cysteine and phenylalanine, the CDR3 is 16 residues long. The DNA shown is the 48-base CDR3, in frame from base 1. The germline V gene supplies CDR1 KGHSH and CDR2 LQKENI. The time point tag for this specimen amounts to: newly diagnosed GD, antithyroid drugs for less than 3 months. For both TCR sequencing and RNA sequencing, RNA was extracted from PBMCs using TRIzol. The diagnosis of Graves' disease was made according to American Thyroid Association guidelines. The patients came from an endocrinology department in Xi'an, China. From each patient, 7.5 to 10 milliliters of peripheral blood was collected into an EDTA anticoagulant tube. PBMCs were isolated by Ficoll Paque Plus density gradient separation without further T cell sorting. An Agilent 2100 Bioanalyzer and agarose gel were used to check RNA quality, while a NanoDrop 2000 measured RNA concentration.

Results the study describes overall, beyond this receptor: Persistent disease showed preferential use of TRBV28, TRBJ1-2 and TRBJ2-5, whereas newly diagnosed disease favored TRBV20-1 and TRBJ2-1. Because the primary lesion, thyroid tissue, could not be accessed, the study looked at peripheral blood alone. As a limitation, the authors acknowledged that the small sample size may reduce accuracy. Persistent patients shared more public clonotypes among themselves (more than 2,500) than newly diagnosed patients did (more than 850). Sequencing and analysis were restricted to the TCR beta chain. Compared with newly diagnosed patients, patients with persistent Graves' disease had lower TCR Shannon entropy and fewer highly expanded clones, which suggests clonal expansion.

A further study also used this sample, focusing on T cells in Graves' hyperthyroidism and ophthalmopathy. The second study also describes: Stable Graves' hyperthyroidism was defined as no progression to ophthalmopathy during 18 months of follow-up. Hyperthyroidism patients were newly diagnosed, with disease duration under 2 months, and aged 18 to 65 years. Exclusion was applied to patients with uncontrolled infections, other autoimmune diseases, pregnancy or lactation. Diagnoses were established on the basis of clinical symptoms, serum thyroxine and TRAb, thyroid ultrasound, and orbital computed tomography. The first round of RT-PCR for the TCR CDR3 was performed with the HTBI primer set and the Qiagen OneStep RT-PCR kit. Most expanded thyroid clonotypes (frequency above 0.001) were also found in blood, which suggests that blood repertoires may mirror thyroid immune responses. Ophthalmopathy was separated from stable hyperthyroidism by a 13 V-J signature model, with 85% to 90% sensitivity and about 81% specificity obtained in cross-validation and 80%/75% obtained in testing. In validation, the model predicted progression to ophthalmopathy with 65% to 71% sensitivity and approximately 72% specificity, a median of approximately 6.5 months before onset. A discovery cohort of about 95 patients, approximately 45 with Graves' ophthalmopathy and 55 to 60 with stable Graves' hyperthyroidism, was used to find distinguishing TCR V-J signatures. Prospective prediction of ophthalmopathy was tested in an independent validation cohort consisting of fewer than 20 hyperthyroidism patients and approximately 16 patients who later progressed to ophthalmopathy. For training and testing, the roughly 97 patients in the discovery cohort were randomly divided in a 7:3 ratio. In about six Graves' hyperthyroidism patients, the study also compared T-cell repertoires from thyroid tissue with T-cell repertoires from blood. After blood sampling, hyperthyroidism patients were treated with methimazole at a starting dose of 30 mg daily, and ophthalmopathy patients were treated with high-dose intravenous methylprednisolone. Libraries were constructed in a second round of multiplex PCR, after which size selection and purification were performed. Libraries were sequenced paired-end with 100 bp reads on an Illumina HiSeq2000. SOAPnuke was used to process the raw data, with reads discarded if the reads contained adapters or uncalled bases, had a mean Phred below 15, or lacked an exact constant-primer or identifier match. COPE v1.2.5 was used to merge the high-quality paired reads, and each unique nucleotide sequence was defined as a clonotype. MiTCR v1.1 was used to align the clonotypes against IMGT TRBV, TRBD and TRBJ reference segments. The analysis included only V-J combinations with a frequency above 0.0001, which together covered 99% to 99.2% of the repertoires. The TCS score was defined as the ratio of F50 (clonal expansion) to E x V (chaos), calculated using BLOSUM62-based TCRdist between CDR3 peptides within each V-J. Welch's t-statistics and random forest reduced approximately 520 V-J features to 13, which were used in a naive Bayes classifier (R e1071). Sample size was not statistically predetermined, and blinding of investigators to group allocation was not performed. According to the paper, TCR Vbeta CDR3 sequencing was carried out on 135 peripheral blood samples, which came from 40 to 45 ophthalmopathy, some 73 hyperthyroidism and approximately 17 progressor patients.

Recombination joined TRBV18 with TRBJ1-4, with the D gene not clear enough to name. The source was peripheral blood mononuclear cells (PBMCs), collected at new diagnosis, from a patient treated with antithyroid drugs. The receptor's source is a woman aged 18-29 years with Graves disease. Donor details come from another sample of the same person, matched by shared clones. The nucleotide sequence is TGTGCCAGCTCATTAACCTCGACACGTTATAATGAAAAACTGTTTTTT. This gives the protein CASSLTSTRYNEKLFF.